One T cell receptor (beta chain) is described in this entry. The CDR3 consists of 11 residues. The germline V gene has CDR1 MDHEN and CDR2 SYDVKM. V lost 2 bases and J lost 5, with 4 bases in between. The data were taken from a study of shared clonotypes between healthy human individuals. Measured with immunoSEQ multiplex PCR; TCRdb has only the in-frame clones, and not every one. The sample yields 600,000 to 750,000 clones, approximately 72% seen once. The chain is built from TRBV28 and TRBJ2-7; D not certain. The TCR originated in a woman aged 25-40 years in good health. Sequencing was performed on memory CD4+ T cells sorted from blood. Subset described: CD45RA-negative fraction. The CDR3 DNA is TGTGCCAGCAGTTTAGCAGACGAGCAGTACTTC. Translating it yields CASSLADEQYF.